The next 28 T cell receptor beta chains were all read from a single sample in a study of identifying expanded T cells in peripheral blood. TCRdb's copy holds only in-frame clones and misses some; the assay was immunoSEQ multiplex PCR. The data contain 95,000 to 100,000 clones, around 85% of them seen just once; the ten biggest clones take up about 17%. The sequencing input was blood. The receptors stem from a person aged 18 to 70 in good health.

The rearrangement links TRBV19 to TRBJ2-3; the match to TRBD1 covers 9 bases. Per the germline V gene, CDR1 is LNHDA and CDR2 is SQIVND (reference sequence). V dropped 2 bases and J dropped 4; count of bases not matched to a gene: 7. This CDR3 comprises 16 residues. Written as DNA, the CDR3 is TGTGCCAGTAGTATATCGGGGACAGGGTTGGCAGATACGCAGTATTTT. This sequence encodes CASSISGTGLADTQYF.

The CDR3 bases are TGTGCCAGCTCACCATCCCTTTGGGGAACAGATACGCAGTATTTT. Translated: CASSPSLWGTDTQYF. The chain carries TRBV18 and TRBJ2-3; D not resolved. Germline lookup yields CDR1 KGHSH and CDR2 LQKENI. The V end was cut by 2 bases, the J end by 3 bases, with 12 bases between. This CDR3 comprises 15 residues.

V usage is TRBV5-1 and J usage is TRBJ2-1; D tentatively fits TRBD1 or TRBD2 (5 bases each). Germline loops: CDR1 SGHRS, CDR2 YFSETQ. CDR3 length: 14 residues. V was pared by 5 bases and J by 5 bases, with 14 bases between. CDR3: CASRGGDRNNEQFF. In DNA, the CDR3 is TGCGCCAGCAGAGGTGGGGACCGAAACAATGAGCAGTTCTTC. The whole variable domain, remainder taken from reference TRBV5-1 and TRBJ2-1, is KAGVTQTPRYLIKTRGQQVTLSCSPISGHRSVSWYQQTPGQGLQFLFEYFSETQRNKGNFPGRFSGRQFSNSRSEMNVSTLELGDSALYLCASRGGDRNNEQFFGPGTRLTVL.

The CDR3 loop reads CASRVHRGEQYF. The CDR3, as DNA: TGTGCCAGCAGAGTCCACAGGGGAGAGCAGTACTTC. V usage is TRBV2 and J usage is TRBJ2-7, with TRBD1 matching over 7 bases. There are 12 residues in the CDR3. Germline V gene data show CDR1 as SNHLY and CDR2 as FYNNEI. Trimming took 6 bases from V and 7 from J; bases not matched to a gene: 6.

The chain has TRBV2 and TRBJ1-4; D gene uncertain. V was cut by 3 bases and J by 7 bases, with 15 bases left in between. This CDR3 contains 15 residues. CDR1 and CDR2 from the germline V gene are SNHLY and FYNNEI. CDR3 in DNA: TGTGCCAGCAGTGAGCCGCCTTTGGCCCCTGAAAAACTGTTTTTT. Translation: CASSEPPLAPEKLFF. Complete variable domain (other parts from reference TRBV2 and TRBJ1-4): EPEVTQTPSHQVTQMGQEVILRCVPISNHLYFYWYRQILGQKVEFLVSFYNNEISEKSEIFDDQFSVERPDGSNFTLKIRSTKLEDSAMYFCASSEPPLAPEKLFFGSGTQLSVL.

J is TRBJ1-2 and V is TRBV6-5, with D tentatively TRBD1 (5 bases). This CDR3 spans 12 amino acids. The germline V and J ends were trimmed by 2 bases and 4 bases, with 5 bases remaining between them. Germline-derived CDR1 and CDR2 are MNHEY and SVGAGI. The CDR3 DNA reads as TGTGCCAGCAGTTACGGGGCCTATGGCTACACCTTC. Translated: CASSYGAYGYTF.

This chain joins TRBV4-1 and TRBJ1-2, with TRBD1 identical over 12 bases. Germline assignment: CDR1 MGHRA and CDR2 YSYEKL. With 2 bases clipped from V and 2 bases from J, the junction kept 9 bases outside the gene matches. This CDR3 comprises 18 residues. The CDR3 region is CASSQRTGQGAGNYGYTF. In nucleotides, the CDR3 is TGCGCCAGCAGCCAACGGACGGGACAGGGGGCGGGAAACTATGGCTACACCTTC.

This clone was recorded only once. The CDR3 nucleotides read TGTGCCAGCAGCTCCGCCGGGACAGAAGTCTACGAGCAGTACTTC. The encoded protein is CASSSAGTEVYEQYF. The J gene is TRBJ2-7, the V gene TRBV7-2, with TRBD1 matching over 7 bases. This CDR3 contains 15 residues. V gave up 4 bases and J gave up 3 bases; unmatched junction bases: 9. Germline V gives CDR1 SGHTA, CDR2 FQGNSA.

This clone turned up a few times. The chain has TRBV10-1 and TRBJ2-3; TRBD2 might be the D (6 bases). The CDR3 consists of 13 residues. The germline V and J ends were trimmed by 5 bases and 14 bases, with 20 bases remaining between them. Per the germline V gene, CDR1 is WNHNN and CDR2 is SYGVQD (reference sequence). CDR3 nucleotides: TGCGCCAGCAGTCCGGGGGACCCACCTTTGCCGTATTTT. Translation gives CASSPGDPPLPYF.

The CDR3 protein is CASSQGPRQRRGTEAFF. DNA of the CDR3: TGCGCCAGCAGCCAAGGGCCCAGACAACGCCGGGGCACTGAAGCTTTCTTT. V and J are TRBV4-3 and TRBJ1-1, with unresolved D. Germline V gene sequence: CDR1 LGHNA, CDR2 YSLEER. CDR3 length: 17 amino acids. V was shortened by 1 base and J by 4 bases, with 19 bases between the two germline ends.

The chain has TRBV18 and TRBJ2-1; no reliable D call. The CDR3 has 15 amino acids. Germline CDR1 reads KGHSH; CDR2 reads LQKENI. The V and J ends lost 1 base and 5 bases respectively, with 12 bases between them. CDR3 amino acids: CASSPQFRAHNEQFF. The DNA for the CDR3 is TGTGCCAGCTCACCACAGTTTAGGGCCCACAATGAGCAGTTCTTC.

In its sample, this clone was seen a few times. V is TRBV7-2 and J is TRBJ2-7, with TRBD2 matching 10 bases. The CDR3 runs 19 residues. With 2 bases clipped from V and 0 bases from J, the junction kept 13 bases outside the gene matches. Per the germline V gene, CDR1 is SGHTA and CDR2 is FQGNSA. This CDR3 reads CASSLRSGGPSRSSYEQYF. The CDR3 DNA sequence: TGTGCCAGCAGCTTACGTAGCGGGGGGCCCTCAAGGAGCTCCTACGAGCAGTACTTC. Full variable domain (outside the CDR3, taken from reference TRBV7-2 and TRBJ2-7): GAGVSQSPSNKVTEKGKDVELRCDPISGHTALYWYRQSLGQGLEFLIYFQGNSAPDKSGLPSDRFSAERTGGSVSTLTIQRTQQEDSAVYLCASSLRSGGPSRSSYEQYFGPGTRLTVT.

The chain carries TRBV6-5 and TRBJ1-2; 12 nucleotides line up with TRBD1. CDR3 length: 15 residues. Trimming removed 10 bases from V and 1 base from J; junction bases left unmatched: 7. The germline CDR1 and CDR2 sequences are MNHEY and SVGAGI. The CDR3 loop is CATGTGGVRNYGYTF. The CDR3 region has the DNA TGTGCCACCGGGACAGGGGGCGTACGTAACTATGGCTACACCTTC.

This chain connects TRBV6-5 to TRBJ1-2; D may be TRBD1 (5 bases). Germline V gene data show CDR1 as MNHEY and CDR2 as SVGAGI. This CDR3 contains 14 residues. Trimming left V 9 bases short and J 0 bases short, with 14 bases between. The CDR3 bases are TGTGCCAGTAGATCAGGGCAGACTAACTATGGCTACACCTTC. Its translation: CASRSGQTNYGYTF.

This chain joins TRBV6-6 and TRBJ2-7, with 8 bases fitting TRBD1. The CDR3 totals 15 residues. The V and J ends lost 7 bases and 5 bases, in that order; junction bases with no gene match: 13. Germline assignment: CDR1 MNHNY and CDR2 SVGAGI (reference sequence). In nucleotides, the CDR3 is TGTGCCAGCACCCTACAGGGGGAAATTAGGAACGAGCAGTACTTC. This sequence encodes CASTLQGEIRNEQYF.

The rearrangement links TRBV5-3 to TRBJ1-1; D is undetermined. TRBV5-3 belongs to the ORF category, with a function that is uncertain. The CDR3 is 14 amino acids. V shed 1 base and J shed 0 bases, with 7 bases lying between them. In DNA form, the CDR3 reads TGTGCCAGAAGCTTGCTCGGGTTGAACACTGAAGCTTTCTTT. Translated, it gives CARSLLGLNTEAFF.

In nucleotides, the CDR3 is TGTGCCAGCAGCTTGTCAGGTCAATATGGCTACACCTTC. Translated: CASSLSGQYGYTF. The V gene is TRBV5-6, the J gene TRBJ1-2; D is uncertain. This CDR3 has 13 amino acids. V shed 1 base and J shed 5 bases, with 9 bases lying between them. Germline values: CDR1 SGHDT, CDR2 YYEEEE.

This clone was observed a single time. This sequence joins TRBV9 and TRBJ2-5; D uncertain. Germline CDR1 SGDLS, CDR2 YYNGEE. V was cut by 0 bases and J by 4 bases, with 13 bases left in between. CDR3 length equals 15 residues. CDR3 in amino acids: CASSVVGMSAETQYF. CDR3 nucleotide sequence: TGTGCCAGCAGCGTAGTGGGGATGAGCGCAGAGACCCAGTACTTC. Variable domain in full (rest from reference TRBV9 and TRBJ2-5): DSGVTQTPKHLITATGQRVTLRCSPRSGDLSVYWYQQSLDQGLQFLIQYYNGEERAKGNILERFSAQQFPDLHSELNLSSLELGDSALYFCASSVVGMSAETQYFGPGTRLLVL.

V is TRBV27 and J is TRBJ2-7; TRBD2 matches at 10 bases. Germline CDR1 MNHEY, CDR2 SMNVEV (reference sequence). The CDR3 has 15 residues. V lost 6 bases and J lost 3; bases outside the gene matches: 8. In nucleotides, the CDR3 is TGTGCCAGCAGCTATCTAGCGGGGGCCTTCTACGAGCAGTACTTC. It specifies CASSYLAGAFYEQYF.

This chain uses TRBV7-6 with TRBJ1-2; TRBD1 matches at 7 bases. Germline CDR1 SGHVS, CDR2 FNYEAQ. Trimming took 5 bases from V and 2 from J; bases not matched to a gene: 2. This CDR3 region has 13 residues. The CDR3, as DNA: TGTGCCAGCAGCGGGGACAGAAACTATGGCTACACCTTC. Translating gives CASSGDRNYGYTF. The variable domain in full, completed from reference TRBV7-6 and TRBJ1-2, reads GAGVSQSPRYKVTKRGQDVALRCDPISGHVSLYWYRQALGQGPEFLTYFNYEAQQDKSGLPNDRFSAERPEGSISTLTIQRTEQRDSAMYRCASSGDRNYGYTFGSGTRLTVV.

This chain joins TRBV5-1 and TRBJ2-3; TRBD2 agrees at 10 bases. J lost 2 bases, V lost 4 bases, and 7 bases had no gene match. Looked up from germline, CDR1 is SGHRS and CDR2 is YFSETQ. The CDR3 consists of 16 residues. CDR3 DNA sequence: TGCGCCAGCAGCCCTTATACTAGCGGGGTCACAGATACGCAGTATTTT. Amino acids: CASSPYTSGVTDTQYF.

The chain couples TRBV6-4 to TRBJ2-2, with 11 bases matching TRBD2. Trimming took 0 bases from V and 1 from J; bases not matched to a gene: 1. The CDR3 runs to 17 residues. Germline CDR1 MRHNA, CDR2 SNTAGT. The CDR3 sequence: CASSDSTSGENTGELFF. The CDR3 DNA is TGTGCCAGCAGTGACTCGACTAGCGGGGAGAACACCGGGGAGCTGTTTTTT.

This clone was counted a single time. CDR3 region: CASSVPGAKDIQYF. The CDR3 DNA reads TGTGCCAGCAGCGTGCCGGGGGCTAAGGACATTCAGTACTTC. V gene TRBV4-2 combines with J gene TRBJ2-4; perhaps D is TRBD1 or TRBD2 (6 bases each). In germline, CDR1 is LGHNA, CDR2 YNFKEQ. Trimming took off 5 bases at V and 8 bases at J, with 16 bases between the two ends. The CDR3 runs 14 residues.

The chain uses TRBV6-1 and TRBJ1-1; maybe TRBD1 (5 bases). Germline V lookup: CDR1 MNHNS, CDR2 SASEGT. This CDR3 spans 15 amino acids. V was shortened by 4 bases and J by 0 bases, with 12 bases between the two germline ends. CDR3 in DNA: TGTGCCAGCAGTGTCCCGGGACGGGTGAACACTGAAGCTTTCTTT. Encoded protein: CASSVPGRVNTEAFF.

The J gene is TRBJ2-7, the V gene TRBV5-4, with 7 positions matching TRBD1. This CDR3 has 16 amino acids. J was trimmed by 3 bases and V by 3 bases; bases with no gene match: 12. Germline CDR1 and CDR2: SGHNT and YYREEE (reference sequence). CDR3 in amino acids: CASSSLKGTDGYEQYF. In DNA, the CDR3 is TGTGCCAGCAGCTCGTTAAAAGGGACAGACGGCTACGAGCAGTACTTC.

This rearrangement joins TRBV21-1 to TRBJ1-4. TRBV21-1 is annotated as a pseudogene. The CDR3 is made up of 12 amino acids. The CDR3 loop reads CASTPGAEKLFF. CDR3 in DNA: TGTGCCAGCACCCCCGGAGCGGAAAAACTGTTTTTT.

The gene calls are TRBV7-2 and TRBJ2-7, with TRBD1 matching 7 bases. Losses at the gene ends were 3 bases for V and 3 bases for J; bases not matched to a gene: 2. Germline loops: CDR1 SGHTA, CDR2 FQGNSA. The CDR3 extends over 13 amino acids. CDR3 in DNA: TGTGCCAGCAGCTTTGACAGGGTCTACGAGCAGTACTTC. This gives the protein CASSFDRVYEQYF.

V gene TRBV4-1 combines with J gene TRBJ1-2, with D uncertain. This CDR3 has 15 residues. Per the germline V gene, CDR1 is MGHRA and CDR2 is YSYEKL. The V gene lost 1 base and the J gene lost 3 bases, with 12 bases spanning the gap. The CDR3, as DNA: TGCGCCAGCAGCCAAGGCCTCGGGGAGCACTATGGCTACACCTTC. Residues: CASSQGLGEHYGYTF.